These 25 T cell receptor beta chains originate from one sample sequenced in a study of identical twins. From the 5' RACE reads, TCRdb called clonotypes with MiXCR, one entry per CDR3 protein. The repertoire holds under 900,000 distinct CDR3 sequences, with around a sixth as singletons. This sample was also put to use in a study of T cells expressing NK-cell markers.

Sequencing was carried out using PBMCs. The receptors shown here come from a woman younger than 35 in good health.

The chain is built from TRBV6-2 or TRBV6-3 and TRBJ2-7, with a possible D match to TRBD1 (6 bases). CDR1 MNHEY and CDR2 SVGEGT come from the germline V gene. The CDR3 extends over 13 amino acids. Trimming removed 3 bases from V and 3 bases from J, with 9 bases in between. The CDR3 spells CASSYQGHYEQYF. CDR3 DNA sequence: TGTGCCAGCAGTTATCAGGGGCACTACGAGCAGTACTTC.

J is TRBJ2-2 and V is TRBV5-1; D is uncertain. The CDR3 runs to 15 residues. The germline V gene has CDR1 SGHRS and CDR2 YFSETQ. V lost 4 bases and J 0 bases, leaving 10 bases between the germline ends. DNA of the CDR3: TGCGCCAGCAGCAAGACACTAACGAACACCGGGGAGCTGTTTTTT. Its translation: CASSKTLTNTGELFF. Combining the CDR3 with reference TRBV5-1 and TRBJ2-2 gives the whole variable domain KAGVTQTPRYLIKTRGQQVTLSCSPISGHRSVSWYQQTPGQGLQFLFEYFSETQRNKGNFPGRFSGRQFSNSRSEMNVSTLELGDSALYLCASSKTLTNTGELFFGEGSRLTVL.

There are a few counts of this clonotype. This rearrangement joins TRBV7-9 to TRBJ2-7, with D unclear. Germline lookup yields CDR1 SEHNR and CDR2 FQNEAQ (reference sequence). V was pared by 0 bases and J by 5 bases, with 11 bases between. The CDR3 contains 14 residues. CDR3 nucleotide sequence: TGTGCCAGCAGCTTAGCGTCCCCGGTCGACGAGCAGTACTTC. Protein: CASSLASPVDEQYF.

The gene calls are TRBV4-2 and TRBJ2-7; 15 bases map to TRBD2. The CDR3 consists of 16 residues. Germline assignment: CDR1 LGHNA and CDR2 YNFKEQ. Unmatched junction bases numbered 3, after V lost 3 bases and J lost 3 bases. CDR3 coding DNA: TGTGCCAGCAGCCACGGACTAGCGGGGGGGAACTACGAGCAGTACTTC. Its protein is CASSHGLAGGNYEQYF.

This rearrangement joins TRBV12-3 or TRBV12-4 to TRBJ2-1; TRBD2 matches 8 bases. Trimming at V came to 3 bases and at J to 13 bases, leaving 5 bases not matched to a gene. The CDR3 loop spans 12 amino acids. For the CDR3, the DNA is TGTGCCAGCAGTTTTGGCGGGGGGCTCCAGTTCTTC. Protein: CASSFGGGLQFF.

There are a few counts of this clonotype. The chain is built from TRBV6-5 and TRBJ1-5; possibly TRBD1 for D (5 bases). V was pared by 4 bases and J by 5 bases, with 9 bases between. The CDR3 consists of 13 residues. Looked up from germline, CDR1 is MNHEY and CDR2 is SVGAGI. The CDR3 coding sequence is TGTGCCAGCAGTTCAGGGTTCTATCAGCCCCAGCATTTT. Amino acid sequence: CASSSGFYQPQHF.

This clonotype was seen a handful of times. This sequence joins TRBV3-1 and TRBJ1-1; no definite D call. The germline V gene encodes CDR1 LGHDT and CDR2 YNNKEL (reference sequence). V gave up 4 bases and J gave up 5 bases, with 14 bases separating them. The CDR3 spans 14 residues. The CDR3 spells CASSPLRSVTEAFF. The DNA for the CDR3 is TGTGCCAGCAGCCCTCTGAGGAGTGTGACTGAAGCTTTCTTT.

J is TRBJ2-7 and V is TRBV7-2, with 12 bases identical to TRBD2. Germline V gene data show CDR1 as SGHTA and CDR2 as FQGNSA. The CDR3 has 15 amino acids. With V trimmed by 5 bases and J by 4 bases, 6 bases remained unmatched. CDR3 in DNA: TGTGCCAGCAGCACGCCGACTAGCGGGAGATACGAGCAGTACTTC. This encodes CASSTPTSGRYEQYF.

This clonotype was observed a single time. This chain connects TRBV9 to TRBJ2-7, with 7 bases matching TRBD1. Per germline, CDR1 SGDLS and CDR2 YYNGEE. The V and J ends lost 0 bases and 7 bases, in that order; junction bases with no gene match: 16. This CDR3 has 17 residues. The CDR3: CASSVGGQGQPDGEQYF. The DNA of the CDR3 is TGTGCCAGCAGCGTAGGGGGTCAGGGACAGCCTGATGGAGAGCAGTACTTC. Together with reference TRBV9 and TRBJ2-7, the CDR3 gives the full variable domain: DSGVTQTPKHLITATGQRVTLRCSPRSGDLSVYWYQQSLDQGLQFLIQYYNGEERAKGNILERFSAQQFPDLHSELNLSSLELGDSALYFCASSVGGQGQPDGEQYFGPGTRLTVT.

V gene TRBV20-1 combines with J gene TRBJ2-1, with a possible D match to TRBD1 (6 bases). Germline CDR1 reads DFQATT; CDR2 reads SNEGSKA (reference sequence). V lost 3 bases and J lost 0, with 18 bases in between. The CDR3 sequence is 17 residues long. CDR3 sequence: CSASAGVALSSYNEQFF. The CDR3 DNA reads TGCAGTGCTAGTGCAGGGGTCGCCCTCAGCTCCTACAATGAGCAGTTCTTC.

The V gene is TRBV29-1, the J gene TRBJ2-1; no reliable D call. V was clipped by 0 bases and J by 8 bases, with 14 bases between them. CDR1 and CDR2 (germline): SQVTM, ANQGSEA. This CDR3 contains 14 residues. The CDR3 nucleotides read TGCAGCGTTGAAGATTGGCCGGATATCTATGAGCAGTTCTTC. Amino acids: CSVEDWPDIYEQFF.

This clonotype was detected a few times. CDR3 nucleotides: TGTGCCAGCAGTAGGACGTCGGGAAATGTCGGGACCCAGTACTTC. It is translated as CASSRTSGNVGTQYF. This chain links TRBV12-3 or TRBV12-4 with TRBJ2-5, with D perhaps TRBD2 (5 bases). The CDR3 spans 15 residues. Trimming took 5 bases from V and 7 from J, leaving 20 bases between them.

This clonotype was detected a few times. The V call is TRBV5-6, the J call TRBJ2-7; no clear D gene. The CDR3 spans 13 residues. The germline CDR1 and CDR2 sequences are SGHDT and YYEEEE. Trimming removed 6 bases from V and 2 bases from J, with 12 bases in between. The CDR3 DNA sequence: TGTGCCAGCAATCCGCAAAACGCCTACGAGCAGTACTTC. Translation: CASNPQNAYEQYF.

Concerning this clonotype: At one of its ends the junction is not consistent with the germline gene, which may arise from a read error. The J gene is TRBJ2-1, the V gene TRBV27, with 12 bases matching TRBD2. The CDR3 consists of 13 residues. CDR1 MNHEY and CDR2 SMNVEV come from the germline V gene (reference sequence). The CDR3 loop is CASRLAGGNEQSF. CDR3 nucleotide sequence: TGTGCCAGCAGACTAGCGGGAGGTAATGAGCAGTCCTTC.

This clonotype was detected only a few times. This chain links TRBV12-3 or TRBV12-4 with TRBJ1-1, with 8 bases fitting TRBD1. The ends lost 11 bases at V and 5 bases at J; junction bases unmatched: 7. This CDR3 has 12 amino acids. In DNA, the CDR3 is TGTGCCTCCAGGGGGCCCGGGACTGAAGCTTTCTTT. It encodes CASRGPGTEAFF.

This clonotype was observed a few times. The gene calls are TRBV20-1 and TRBJ2-2; perhaps TRBD2 as D (6 bases). The CDR3 spans 15 residues. The V gene lost 6 bases and the J gene lost 1 base, with 15 bases spanning the gap. The germline V gene encodes CDR1 DFQATT and CDR2 SNEGSKA (reference sequence). The DNA for the CDR3 is TGCAGTGCCCCTATTGGCGGGAAGAACACCGGGGAGCTGTTTTTT. Translating gives CSAPIGGKNTGELFF.

The CDR3 is CSVEGPYSVSGANVLTF. In DNA, the CDR3 is TGCAGCGTTGAAGGTCCCTATTCGGTCTCTGGGGCCAACGTCCTGACTTTC. V usage is TRBV29-1 and J usage is TRBJ2-6, with D hard to call. The V and J ends lost 1 base and 0 bases respectively, with 13 bases between them. Per germline, CDR1 SQVTM and CDR2 ANQGSEA. The CDR3 spans 17 residues.

The chain is built from TRBV6-2 or TRBV6-3 and TRBJ2-3; D ambiguous. CDR3 length: 14 residues. CDR1 and CDR2 from the germline V gene are MNHEY and SVGEGT. The V end was cut by 6 bases, the J end by 4 bases, with 14 bases between. CDR3 amino acids: CASRNRRLSDTQYF. The CDR3, as DNA: TGTGCCAGCAGGAATCGGCGACTTTCAGATACGCAGTATTTT.

V gene TRBV6-4 combines with J gene TRBJ1-6; D uncertain. The ends were cut back, 6 bases at V and 10 bases at J, with 7 bases in the middle. There are 11 residues in the CDR3. CDR1 MRHNA and CDR2 SNTAGT come from the germline V gene. The CDR3 nucleotides are TGTGCCAGCAGCAGGTTCTCACCCCTCCACTTT. It yields the protein CASSRFSPLHF.

A few counts support this clonotype. This chain links TRBV6-2 or TRBV6-3 with TRBJ2-3; TRBD2 agrees at 11 bases. V dropped 4 bases and J dropped 6; count of bases not matched to a gene: 9. This CDR3 contains 16 residues. Germline CDR1 is MNHEY and CDR2 is SVGEGT. The CDR3: CASSSRLAGGSDTQYF. CDR3 coding DNA: TGTGCCAGCAGTTCCCGCCTAGCGGGAGGTTCTGATACGCAGTATTTT.

J is TRBJ1-1 and V is TRBV20-1; a weak D match, TRBD1 (5 bases). The germline CDR1 and CDR2 sequences are DFQATT and SNEGSKA (reference sequence). This CDR3 is 14 amino acids long. V lost 3 bases and J lost 1, with 12 bases in between. CDR3 in DNA: TGCAGTGCTAGTCGTGGGGGTGGGAACACTGAAGCTTTCTTT. Translation gives CSASRGGGNTEAFF.

The chain is built from TRBV7-2 and TRBJ2-7, with D possibly being TRBD1 (5 bases). This CDR3 is built from 15 residues. Trimming stripped 3 bases from V and 3 bases from J, with 15 bases between. Per the germline V gene, CDR1 is SGHTA and CDR2 is FQGNSA. CDR3 sequence: CASSFGVQGIYEQYF. DNA of the CDR3: TGTGCCAGCAGCTTTGGGGTTCAGGGCATCTACGAGCAGTACTTC.

The chain combines TRBV11-2 with TRBJ2-1; 8 positions match TRBD2. J lost 3 bases, V lost 1 base, and 5 bases had no gene match. The CDR3 sequence is 16 residues long. Germline V gene lookup returns CDR1 SGHAT and CDR2 FQNNGV. The CDR3 DNA sequence: TGTGCCAGCAGCTTAGTGGCGGGGGGCCTCTACAATGAGCAGTTCTTC. Protein product: CASSLVAGGLYNEQFF.

The chain recombines TRBV13 with TRBJ2-5; TRBD2 aligns across 9 bases. Germline lookup yields CDR1 PRHDT and CDR2 FYEKMQ (reference sequence). Trimming at V came to 3 bases and at J to 3 bases, leaving 5 bases not matched to a gene. The CDR3 runs to 15 residues. The CDR3 protein is CASSFPTSGEETQYF. Here the CDR3 DNA reads TGTGCCAGCAGCTTTCCGACTAGCGGAGAAGAGACCCAGTACTTC.

In this sample, this clonotype turned up many times. The J gene is TRBJ2-7, the V gene TRBV5-6; D ambiguous. Deletions cut 4 bases from V and 7 bases from J, with 9 bases between. This CDR3 has 11 residues. Germline V gene lookup returns CDR1 SGHDT and CDR2 YYEEEE. CDR3 protein: CASSTYHEQYF. In DNA form, the CDR3 reads TGTGCCAGCAGCACCTATCATGAGCAGTACTTC.